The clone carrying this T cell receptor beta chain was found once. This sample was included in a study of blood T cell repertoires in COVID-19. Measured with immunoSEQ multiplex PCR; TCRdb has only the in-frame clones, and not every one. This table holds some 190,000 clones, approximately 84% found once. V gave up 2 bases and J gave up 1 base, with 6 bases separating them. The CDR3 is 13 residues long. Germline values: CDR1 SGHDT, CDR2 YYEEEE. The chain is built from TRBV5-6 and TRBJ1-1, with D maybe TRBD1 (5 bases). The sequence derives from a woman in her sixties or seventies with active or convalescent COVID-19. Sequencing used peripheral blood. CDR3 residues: CASSFGANTEAFF. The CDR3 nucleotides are TGTGCCAGCAGCTTTGGGGCGAACACTGAAGCTTTCTTT.